The source of this T cell receptor beta chain is a study of CD8 T cells in Susac syndrome. The CDR3 has 15 residues. Germline CDR1 and CDR2: KGHSH and LQKENI. V was cut by 2 bases and J by 6 bases, with 14 bases left in between. Reverse transcription used about 0.5 to 1 ug RNA and random hexamers. The authors amplified TCR beta CDR3 across 54 Vbeta and 13 Jbeta using immunoSEQ multiplex PCR. Using its own MiXCR run on the immunoSEQ multiplex PCR reads, TCRdb lists one record per CDR3 protein. Among more than 85,000 distinct CDR3 sequences listed, around 94% were seen once. Sequenced: CD4+ T cells from PBMCs. This chain connects TRBV18 to TRBJ1-5; a possible D gene is TRBD1 (6 bases). This receptor was obtained from a human donor with Susac syndrome. The CDR3 DNA sequence: TGTGCCAGCTCACCAGCGGGGGGCGAAAGTCAGCCCCAGCATTTT. Residues: CASSPAGGESQPQHF.